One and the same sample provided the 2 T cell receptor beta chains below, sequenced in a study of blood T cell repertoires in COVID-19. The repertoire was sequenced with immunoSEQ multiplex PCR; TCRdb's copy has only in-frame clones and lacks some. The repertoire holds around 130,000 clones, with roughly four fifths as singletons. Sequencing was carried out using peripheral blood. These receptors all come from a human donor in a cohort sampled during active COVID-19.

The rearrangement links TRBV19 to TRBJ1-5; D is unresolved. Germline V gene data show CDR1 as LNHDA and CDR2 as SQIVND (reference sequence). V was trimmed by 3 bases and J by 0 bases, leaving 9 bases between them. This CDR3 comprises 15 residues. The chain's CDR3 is CASSIILYSNQPQHF. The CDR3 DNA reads TGTGCCAGTAGTATTATACTTTATAGCAATCAGCCCCAGCATTTT. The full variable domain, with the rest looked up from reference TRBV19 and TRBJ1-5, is DGGITQSPKYLFRKEGQNVTLSCEQNLNHDAMYWYRQDPGQGLRLIYYSQIVNDFQKGDIAEGYSVSREKKESFPLTVTSAQKNPTAFYLCASSIILYSNQPQHFGDGTRLSIL.

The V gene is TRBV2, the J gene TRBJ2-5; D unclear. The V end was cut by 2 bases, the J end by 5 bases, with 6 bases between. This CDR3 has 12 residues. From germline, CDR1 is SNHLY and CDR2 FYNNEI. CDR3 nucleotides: TGTGCCAGCAGTGAATTTGCGGAGACCCAGTACTTC. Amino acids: CASSEFAETQYF.